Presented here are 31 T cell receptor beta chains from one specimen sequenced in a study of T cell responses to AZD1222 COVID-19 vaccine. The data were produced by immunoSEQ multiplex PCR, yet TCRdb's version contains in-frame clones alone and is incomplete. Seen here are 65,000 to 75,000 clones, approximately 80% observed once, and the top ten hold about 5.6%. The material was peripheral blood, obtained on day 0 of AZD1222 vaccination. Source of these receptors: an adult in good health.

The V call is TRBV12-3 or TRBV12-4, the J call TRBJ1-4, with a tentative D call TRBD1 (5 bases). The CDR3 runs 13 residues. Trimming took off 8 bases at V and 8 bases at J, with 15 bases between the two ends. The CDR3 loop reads CASVLTVGEKLFF. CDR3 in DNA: TGTGCCAGCGTATTGACAGTTGGCGAAAAACTGTTTTTT.

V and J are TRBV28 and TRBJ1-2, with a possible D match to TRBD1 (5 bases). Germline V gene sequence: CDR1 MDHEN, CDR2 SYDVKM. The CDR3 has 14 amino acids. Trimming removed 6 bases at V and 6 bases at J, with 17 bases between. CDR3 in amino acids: CASSPGGTANGYTF. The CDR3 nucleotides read TGTGCCAGCAGCCCTGGGGGGACGGCGAATGGCTACACCTTC.

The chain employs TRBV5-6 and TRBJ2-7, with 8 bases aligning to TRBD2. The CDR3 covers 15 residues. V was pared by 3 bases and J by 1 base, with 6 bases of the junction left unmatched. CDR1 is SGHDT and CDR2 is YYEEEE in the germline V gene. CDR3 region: CASSWQLAVSYEQYF. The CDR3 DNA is TGTGCCAGCAGCTGGCAACTAGCGGTATCCTACGAGCAGTACTTC.

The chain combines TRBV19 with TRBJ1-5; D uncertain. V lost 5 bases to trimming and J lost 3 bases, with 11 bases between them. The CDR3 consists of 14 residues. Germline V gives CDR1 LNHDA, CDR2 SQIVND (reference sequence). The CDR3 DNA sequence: TGTGCCAGTAGTTTATGGACTTTCAATCAGCCCCAGCATTTT. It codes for CASSLWTFNQPQHF.

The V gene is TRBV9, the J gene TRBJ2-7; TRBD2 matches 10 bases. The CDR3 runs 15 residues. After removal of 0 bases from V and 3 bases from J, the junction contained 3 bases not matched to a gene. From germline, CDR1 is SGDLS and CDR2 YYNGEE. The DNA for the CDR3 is TGTGCCAGCAGCGTAGAACTAGCGGGGAACTACGAGCAGTACTTC. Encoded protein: CASSVELAGNYEQYF. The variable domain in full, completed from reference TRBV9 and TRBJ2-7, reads DSGVTQTPKHLITATGQRVTLRCSPRSGDLSVYWYQQSLDQGLQFLIQYYNGEERAKGNILERFSAQQFPDLHSELNLSSLELGDSALYFCASSVELAGNYEQYFGPGTRLTVT.

The CDR3 loop reads CASMSRTGANVLTF. CDR3 nucleotide sequence: TGTGCCAGCATGAGTAGAACTGGGGCCAACGTCCTGACTTTC. J is TRBJ2-6 and V is TRBV7-2, with D unclear. The V gene's germline CDR1 is SGHTA and CDR2 FQGNSA. Trimming shortened V by 7 bases and J by 2 bases, and 9 bases separated the two germline ends. This CDR3 contains 14 residues.

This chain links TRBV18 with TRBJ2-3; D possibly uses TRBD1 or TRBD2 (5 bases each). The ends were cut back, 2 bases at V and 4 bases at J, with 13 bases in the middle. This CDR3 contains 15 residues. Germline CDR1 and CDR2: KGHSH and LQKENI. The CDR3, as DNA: TGTGCCAGCTCACCAGGCAGAGGGGCCCCAGATACGCAGTATTTT. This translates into CASSPGRGAPDTQYF.

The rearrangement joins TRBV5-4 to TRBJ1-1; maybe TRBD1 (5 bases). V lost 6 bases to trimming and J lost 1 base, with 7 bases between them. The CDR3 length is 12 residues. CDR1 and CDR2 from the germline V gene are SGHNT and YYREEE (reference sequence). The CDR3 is CASKGRNTEAFF. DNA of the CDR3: TGTGCCAGCAAGGGGAGGAACACTGAAGCTTTCTTT.

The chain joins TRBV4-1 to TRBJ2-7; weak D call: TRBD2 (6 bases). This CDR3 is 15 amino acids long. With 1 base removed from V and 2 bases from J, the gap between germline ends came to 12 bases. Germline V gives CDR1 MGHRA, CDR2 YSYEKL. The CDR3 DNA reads TGCGCCAGCAGCCAAGGTCGGGGGACCCCCTACGAGCAGTACTTC. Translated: CASSQGRGTPYEQYF.

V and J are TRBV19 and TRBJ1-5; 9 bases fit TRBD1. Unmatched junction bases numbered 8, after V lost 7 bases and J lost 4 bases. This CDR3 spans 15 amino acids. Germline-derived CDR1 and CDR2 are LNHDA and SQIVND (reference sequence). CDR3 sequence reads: CASTVGQGPNQPQHF. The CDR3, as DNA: TGTGCCAGTACCGTCGGACAGGGGCCGAATCAGCCCCAGCATTTT.

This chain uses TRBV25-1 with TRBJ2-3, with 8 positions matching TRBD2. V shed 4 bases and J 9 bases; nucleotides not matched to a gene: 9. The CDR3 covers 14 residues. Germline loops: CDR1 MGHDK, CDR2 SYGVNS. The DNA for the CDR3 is TGTGCCAGCAGTGGAGGACTAGCCGCCGAAACGCAGTATTTT. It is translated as CASSGGLAAETQYF.

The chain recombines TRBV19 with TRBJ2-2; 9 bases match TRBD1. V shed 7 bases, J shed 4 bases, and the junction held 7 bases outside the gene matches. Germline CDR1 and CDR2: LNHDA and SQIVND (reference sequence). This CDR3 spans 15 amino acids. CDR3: CASTETGGRTGELFF. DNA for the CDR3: TGTGCCAGTACTGAGACAGGGGGTCGCACCGGGGAGCTGTTTTTT.

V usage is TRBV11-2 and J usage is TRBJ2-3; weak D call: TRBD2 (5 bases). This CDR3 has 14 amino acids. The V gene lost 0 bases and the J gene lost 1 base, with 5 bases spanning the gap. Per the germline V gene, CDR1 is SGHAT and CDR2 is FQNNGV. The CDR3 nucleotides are TGTGCCAGCAGCTTAGACGGGGGCACAGATACGCAGTATTTT. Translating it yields CASSLDGGTDTQYF.

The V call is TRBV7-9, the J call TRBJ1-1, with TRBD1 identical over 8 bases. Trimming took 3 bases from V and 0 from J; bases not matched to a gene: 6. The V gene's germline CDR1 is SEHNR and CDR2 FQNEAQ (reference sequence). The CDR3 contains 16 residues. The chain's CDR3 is CASSLEAGGLNTEAFF. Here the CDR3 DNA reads TGTGCCAGCAGCTTGGAGGCAGGGGGCCTGAACACTGAAGCTTTCTTT.

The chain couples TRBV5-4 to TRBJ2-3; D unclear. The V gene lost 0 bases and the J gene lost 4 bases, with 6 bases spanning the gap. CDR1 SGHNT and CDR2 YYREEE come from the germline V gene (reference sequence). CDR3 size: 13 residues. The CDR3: CASSLGWADTQYF. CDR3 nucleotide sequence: TGTGCCAGCAGCTTGGGGTGGGCAGATACGCAGTATTTT.

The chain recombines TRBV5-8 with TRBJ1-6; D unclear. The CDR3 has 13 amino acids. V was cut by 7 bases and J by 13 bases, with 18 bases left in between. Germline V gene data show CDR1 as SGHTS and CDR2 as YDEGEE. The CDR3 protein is CASPRALRYPLHF. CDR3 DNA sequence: TGTGCCAGCCCTCGGGCCCTCCGGTATCCCCTCCACTTT.

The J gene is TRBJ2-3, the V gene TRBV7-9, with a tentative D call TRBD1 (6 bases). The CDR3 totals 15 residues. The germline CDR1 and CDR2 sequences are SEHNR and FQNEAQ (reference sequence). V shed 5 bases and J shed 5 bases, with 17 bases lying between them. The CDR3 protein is CASSTDLWGQDTQYF. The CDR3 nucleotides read TGTGCCAGCAGCACGGACCTCTGGGGACAAGATACGCAGTATTTT.

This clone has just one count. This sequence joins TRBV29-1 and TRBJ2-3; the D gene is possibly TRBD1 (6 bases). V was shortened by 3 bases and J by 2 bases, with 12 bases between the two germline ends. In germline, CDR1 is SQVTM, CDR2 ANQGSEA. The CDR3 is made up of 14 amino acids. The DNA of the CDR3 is TGCAGCGTTGAGGGAGCAGGGGACACAGATACGCAGTATTTT. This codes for CSVEGAGDTDTQYF.

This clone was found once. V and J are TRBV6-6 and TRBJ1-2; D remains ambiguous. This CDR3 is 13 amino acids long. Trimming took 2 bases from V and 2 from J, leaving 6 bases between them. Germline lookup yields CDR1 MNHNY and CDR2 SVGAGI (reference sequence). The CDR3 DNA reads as TGTGCCAGCAGTTACGACGGAAACTATGGCTACACCTTC. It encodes CASSYDGNYGYTF.

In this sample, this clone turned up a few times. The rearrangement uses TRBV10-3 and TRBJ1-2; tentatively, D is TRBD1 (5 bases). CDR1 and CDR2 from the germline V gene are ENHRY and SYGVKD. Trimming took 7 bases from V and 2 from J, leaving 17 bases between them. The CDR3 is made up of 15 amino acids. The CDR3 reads CAITPGGRSNYGYTF. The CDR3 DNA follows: TGTGCCATCACCCCGGGGGGGAGGTCGAACTATGGCTACACCTTC.

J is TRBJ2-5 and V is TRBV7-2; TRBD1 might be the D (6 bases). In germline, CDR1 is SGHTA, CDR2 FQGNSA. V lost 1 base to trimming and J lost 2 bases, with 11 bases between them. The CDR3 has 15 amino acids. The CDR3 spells CASSLGVGGQETQYF. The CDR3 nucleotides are TGTGCCAGCAGCTTAGGAGTAGGGGGACAAGAGACCCAGTACTTC.

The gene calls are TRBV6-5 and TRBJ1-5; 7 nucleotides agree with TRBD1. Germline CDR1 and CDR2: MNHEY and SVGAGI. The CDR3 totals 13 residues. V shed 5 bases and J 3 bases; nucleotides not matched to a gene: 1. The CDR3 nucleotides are TGTGCCAGCAGTACAGGGGACAATCAGCCCCAGCATTTT. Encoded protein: CASSTGDNQPQHF.

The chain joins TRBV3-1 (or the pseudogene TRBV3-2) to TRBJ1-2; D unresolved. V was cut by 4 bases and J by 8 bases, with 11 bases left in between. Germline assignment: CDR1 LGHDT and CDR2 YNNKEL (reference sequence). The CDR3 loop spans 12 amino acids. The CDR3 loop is CASSLGQRGYTF. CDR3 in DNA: TGTGCCAGCAGCCTCGGGCAACGGGGCTACACCTTC.

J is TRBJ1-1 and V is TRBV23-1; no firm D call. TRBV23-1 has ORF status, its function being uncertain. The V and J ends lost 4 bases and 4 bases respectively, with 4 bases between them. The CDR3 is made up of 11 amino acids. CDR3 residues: CASSLGTEAFF. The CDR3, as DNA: TGCGCCAGCAGTCTAGGCACTGAAGCTTTCTTT.

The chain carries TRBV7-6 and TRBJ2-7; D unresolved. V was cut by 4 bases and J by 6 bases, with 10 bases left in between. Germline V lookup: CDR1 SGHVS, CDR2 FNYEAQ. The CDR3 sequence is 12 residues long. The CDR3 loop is CASSSLTGEQYF. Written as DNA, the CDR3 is TGTGCCAGCAGCTCTCTGACTGGCGAGCAGTACTTC. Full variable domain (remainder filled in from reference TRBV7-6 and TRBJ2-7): GAGVSQSPRYKVTKRGQDVALRCDPISGHVSLYWYRQALGQGPEFLTYFNYEAQQDKSGLPNDRFSAERPEGSISTLTIQRTEQRDSAMYRCASSSLTGEQYFGPGTRLTVT.

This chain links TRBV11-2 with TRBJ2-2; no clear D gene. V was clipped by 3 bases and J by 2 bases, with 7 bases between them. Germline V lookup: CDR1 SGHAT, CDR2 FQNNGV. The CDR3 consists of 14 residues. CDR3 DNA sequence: TGTGCCAGCAGCTTTAGACATAACACCGGGGAGCTGTTTTTT. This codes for CASSFRHNTGELFF. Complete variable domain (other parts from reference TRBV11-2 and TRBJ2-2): EAGVAQSPRYKIIEKRQSVAFWCNPISGHATLYWYQQILGQGPKLLIQFQNNGVVDDSQLPKDRFSAERLKGVDSTLKIQPAKLEDSAVYLCASSFRHNTGELFFGEGSRLTVL.

Here the CDR3 DNA reads TGCAGCGTTGGGCCAGGGGATAACTATGGCTACACCTTC. Translated: CSVGPGDNYGYTF. The V and J genes are TRBV29-1 and TRBJ1-2, with a weak D call TRBD1 (6 bases). Germline V CDR1 and CDR2: SQVTM, ANQGSEA. V shed 4 bases and J shed 1 base, with 10 bases lying between them. The CDR3 is made up of 13 amino acids.

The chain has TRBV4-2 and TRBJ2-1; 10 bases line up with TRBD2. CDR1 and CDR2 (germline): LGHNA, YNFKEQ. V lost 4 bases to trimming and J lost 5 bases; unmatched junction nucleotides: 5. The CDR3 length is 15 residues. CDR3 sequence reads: CASSPISGGNNEQFF. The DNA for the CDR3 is TGTGCCAGCAGCCCAATTAGCGGGGGGAACAATGAGCAGTTCTTC.

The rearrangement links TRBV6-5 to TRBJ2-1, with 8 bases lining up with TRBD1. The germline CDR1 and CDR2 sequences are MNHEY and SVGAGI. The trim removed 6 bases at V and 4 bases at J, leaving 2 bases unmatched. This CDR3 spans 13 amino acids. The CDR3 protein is CASSRTGYNEQFF. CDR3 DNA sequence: TGTGCCAGCAGCCGGACAGGGTACAATGAGCAGTTCTTC.

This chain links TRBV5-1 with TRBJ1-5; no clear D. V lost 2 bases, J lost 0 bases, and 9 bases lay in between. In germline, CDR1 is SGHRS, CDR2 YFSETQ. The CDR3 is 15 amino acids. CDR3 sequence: CASSFDGFSNQPQHF. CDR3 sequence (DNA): TGCGCCAGCAGCTTCGATGGCTTTAGCAATCAGCCCCAGCATTTT.

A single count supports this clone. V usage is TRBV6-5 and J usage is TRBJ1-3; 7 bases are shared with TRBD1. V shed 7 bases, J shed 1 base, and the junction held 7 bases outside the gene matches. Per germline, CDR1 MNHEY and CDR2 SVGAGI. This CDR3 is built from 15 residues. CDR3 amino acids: CASNFDRASGNTIYF. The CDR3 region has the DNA TGTGCCAGCAATTTCGACAGGGCGTCTGGAAACACCATATATTTT.